The TCR beta chain described here comes from a study of vaccination effects on CD4 cells after COVID-19. Points from the study as a whole: Within healthy vaccinees, only 1 of 255 vaccine-induced clones displayed cross-reactivity with common cold coronaviruses. Small numbers of convalescent patients limited the study. It also lacked early post-infection timepoints. Late post-vaccination samples showed marked contraction of infection- and vaccine-induced clones.

Measured with immunoSEQ multiplex PCR; TCRdb has only the in-frame clones, and not every one. This table has about 22,000 clones, about three quarters appearing once. Antigen-specific CD4+ T cell clonotypes were called by their expansion after viral peptide-pool culture in ViraFEST. At the end of 10 days of culture, CD4+ T cells were isolated. Vaccine recipients lacked prior SARS-CoV-2 infection and had negative nucleocapsid antibodies. Some 2 million PBMC per well received about 9.6 IU/ml IL-2 and 8 to 10 ug/ml peptides in culture. The germline V and J ends were trimmed by 1 base and 7 bases, with 14 bases remaining between them. Germline loops: CDR1 LGHDT, CDR2 YNNKEL (reference sequence). There are 16 residues in the CDR3. Regarding this clone: Its antigen is undetermined.

Material: CD4+ T cells from PBMCs cultured with HCoV-NL63 spike peptides, obtained before COVID-19 vaccination. This receptor was obtained from a human donor who received a COVID-19 vaccine. The chain recombines TRBV3-1 (or the pseudogene TRBV3-2) with TRBJ1-6; tentatively, D is TRBD1 (6 bases). CDR3 in amino acids: CASSQGAGASNSPLHF. The CDR3 DNA reads as TGTGCCAGCAGCCAAGGGGCGGGGGCTTCAAATTCACCCCTCCACTTT.